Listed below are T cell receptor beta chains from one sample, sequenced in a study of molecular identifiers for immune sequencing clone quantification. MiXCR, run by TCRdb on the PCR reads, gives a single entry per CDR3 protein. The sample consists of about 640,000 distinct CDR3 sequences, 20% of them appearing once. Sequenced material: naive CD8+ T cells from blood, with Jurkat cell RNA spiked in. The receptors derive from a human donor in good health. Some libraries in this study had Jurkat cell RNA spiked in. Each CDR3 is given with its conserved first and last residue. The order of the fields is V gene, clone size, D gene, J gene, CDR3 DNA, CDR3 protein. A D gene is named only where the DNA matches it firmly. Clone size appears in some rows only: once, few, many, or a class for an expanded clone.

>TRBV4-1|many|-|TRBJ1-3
TGCGCCAGCAGCCAAGGGACACTCTCTGGAAACACCATATATTTT
CASSQGTLSGNTIYF
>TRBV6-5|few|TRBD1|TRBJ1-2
TGTGCCAGCAGCCAGGACAGGGATGGCTATGGCTACACCTTC
CASSQDRDGYGYTF
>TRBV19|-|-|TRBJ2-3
TGTGCCAGTAGTATAGATGACGGCACGAGACACGATACGCAGTATTTT
CASSIDDGTRHDTQYF
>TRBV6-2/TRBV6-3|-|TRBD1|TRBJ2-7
TGTGCCAGCAGTTACTCGCTACTCCGGGACAGGGGGGAGAGCTCCTACGAGCAGTACTTC
CASSYSLLRDRGESSYEQYF
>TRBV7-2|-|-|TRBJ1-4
TGTGCCAGCAGCTTCGTTAGTCAAGGGGAAACACTGTTTTTT
CASSFVSQGETLFF
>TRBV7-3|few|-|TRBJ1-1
TGTGCCAGCAGCCTCGTCAGCGGGGGGTCTACTGAAGCTTTCTTT
CASSLVSGGSTEAFF
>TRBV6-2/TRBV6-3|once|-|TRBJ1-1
TGTGCCAGCAGTTCGGGACCCACTGAAGCTTTCTTT
CASSSGPTEAFF
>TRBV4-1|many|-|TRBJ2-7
TGCGCCAGCAGCCACGACACAACAGGGTTGCGCGAGCAGTACTTC
CASSHDTTGLREQYF
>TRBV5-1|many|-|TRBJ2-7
TGCGCCAGCACCGTCGGACGGAACTACGAGCAGTACTTC
CASTVGRNYEQYF
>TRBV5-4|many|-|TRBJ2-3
TGTGCCAGCAGCATCCTGTCCGGAACAGATACGCAGTATTTT
CASSILSGTDTQYF
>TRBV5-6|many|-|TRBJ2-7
TGTGCCAGCAGCTTGTATTTTTTGGGGGAGCAGTACTTC
CASSLYFLGEQYF
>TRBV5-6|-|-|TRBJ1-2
TGTGCCAGCAGCCGAAATAACTATGGCTACACCTTC
CASSRNNYGYTF
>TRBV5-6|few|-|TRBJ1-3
TGTGCCAGCAGCGGGATGAGAAACACCATATATTTT
CASSGMRNTIYF
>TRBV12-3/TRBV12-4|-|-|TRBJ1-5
TGTGCCAGCAGTTCCTCCGGGATTGCAAATCAGCCCCAGCATTTT
CASSSSGIANQPQHF
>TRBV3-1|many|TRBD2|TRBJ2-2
TGTGCCAGCAGCCAAGATCGGGGACTAGCGGGGTTCACCGGGGAGCTGTTTTTT
CASSQDRGLAGFTGELFF
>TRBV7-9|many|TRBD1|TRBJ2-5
TGTGCCAGCAGCACCCAAAAACACACGGGACAGGTCCAAGAGACCCAGTACTTC
CASSTQKHTGQVQETQYF
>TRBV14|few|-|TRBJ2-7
TGTGCCAGCAGCCAAGATTACGGACAGCCCTCCTACGAGCAGTACTTC
CASSQDYGQPSYEQYF
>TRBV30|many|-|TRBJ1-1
TGTGCCTGGAGTTGGTCTGATGCTGAAGCTTTCTTT
CAWSWSDAEAFF
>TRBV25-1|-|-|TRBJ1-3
TGTGCCAGCAGTGTCGAAATAGATAGAGGAAACACCATATATTTT
CASSVEIDRGNTIYF
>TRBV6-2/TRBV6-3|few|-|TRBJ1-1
TGTGCCAGCAGTGAGGTCGGGGGGCGAGGGACTGAAGCTTTCTTT
CASSEVGGRGTEAFF
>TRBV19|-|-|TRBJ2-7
TGTGCCAGCAATACAGGGAGGGACGAGCAGTACTTC
CASNTGRDEQYF
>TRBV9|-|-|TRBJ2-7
TGTGCCAGCAGCGTGGCGGATTCCTACGAGCAGTACTTC
CASSVADSYEQYF
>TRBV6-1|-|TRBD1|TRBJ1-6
TGTGCCAGCAGTGAACCGAGGACAGGGCGTTCACCCCTCCACTTT
CASSEPRTGRSPLHF
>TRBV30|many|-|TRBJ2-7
TGTGCCTGGAGTGAGGGAGCCTCGAGCTCCTACGAGCAGTACTTC
CAWSEGASSSYEQYF
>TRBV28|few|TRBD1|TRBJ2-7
TGTGCCAGCAGCACAAGAGACAGGGGAGCCTACGAGCAGTACTTC
CASSTRDRGAYEQYF
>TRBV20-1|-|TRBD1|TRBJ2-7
TGCAGTGCTAGAGCTGCGGATATGTGGCGGGACAGGGCTATTCCGGACTACGAGCAGTACTTC
CSARAADMWRDRAIPDYEQYF
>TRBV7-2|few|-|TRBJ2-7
TGTGCCAGCAGCTTAGTGGTTAGAGGGGGGGGGATGGACGAGCAGTACTTC
CASSLVVRGGGMDEQYF
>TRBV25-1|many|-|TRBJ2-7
TGTGCCAGCAGTGAATTTAGCTACGAGCAGTACTTC
CASSEFSYEQYF
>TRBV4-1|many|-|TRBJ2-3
TGCGCCAGCAGCCAAAGTAGGACAGATACGCAGTATTTT
CASSQSRTDTQYF
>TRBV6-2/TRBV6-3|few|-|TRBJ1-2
TGTGCCAGCAGTTACTATTCAGGCGGTGGCTACACCTTC
CASSYYSGGGYTF
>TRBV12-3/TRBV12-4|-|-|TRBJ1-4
TGTGCCAGCAGCCCCCATGAGGCAGTTAATGAAAAACTGTTTTTT
CASSPHEAVNEKLFF
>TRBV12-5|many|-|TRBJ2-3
TGTGCTACCCACTCCGGTGGCAGTGGCACAGATACGCAGTATTTT
CATHSGGSGTDTQYF
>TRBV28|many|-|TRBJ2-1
TGTGCCAGCTTTATAAGGGGTGAGCAGTTCTTC
CASFIRGEQFF
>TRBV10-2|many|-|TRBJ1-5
TGCGCCAGCAGTGAGTCGAAAGGGGATCAGCCCCAGCATTTT
CASSESKGDQPQHF